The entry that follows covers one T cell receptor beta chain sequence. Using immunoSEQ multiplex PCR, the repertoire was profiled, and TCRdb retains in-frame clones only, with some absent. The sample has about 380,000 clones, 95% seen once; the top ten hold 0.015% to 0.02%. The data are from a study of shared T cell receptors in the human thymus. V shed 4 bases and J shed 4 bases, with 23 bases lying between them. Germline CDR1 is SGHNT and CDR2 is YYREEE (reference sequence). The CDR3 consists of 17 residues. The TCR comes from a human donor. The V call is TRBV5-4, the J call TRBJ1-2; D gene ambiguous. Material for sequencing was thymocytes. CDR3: CASSLFKSQPWGYGYTF. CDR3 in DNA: TGTGCCAGCAGCCTCTTTAAATCACAACCGTGGGGCTATGGCTACACCTTC.